Each of the 27 T cell receptor beta chains below was sequenced from the same sample in a study of cytomegalovirus exposure and HLA in healthy donors. The repertoire was sequenced with immunoSEQ multiplex PCR; TCRdb's copy has only in-frame clones and lacks some. This table has 100,000 to 120,000 clones, roughly 88% appearing once. Sequencing used PBMCs. These TCRs come from a woman aged 30 to 39 in good health and CMV-seropositive.

V is TRBV5-1 and J is TRBJ2-1; 9 positions match TRBD2. Germline lookup yields CDR1 SGHRS and CDR2 YFSETQ. V dropped 4 bases and J dropped 8; count of bases not matched to a gene: 13. This CDR3 is 16 amino acids long. CDR3 nucleotides: TGCGCCAGCAGCAGGGGTTTGGCTAGCGGGAAGGATGAGCAGTTCTTC. It yields the protein CASSRGLASGKDEQFF.

V and J are TRBV12-5 and TRBJ1-3; TRBD1 is a possible D gene (6 bases). The CDR3 spans 16 residues. V gave up 2 bases and J gave up 4 bases, with 15 bases separating them. Per the germline V gene, CDR1 is LGHNT and CDR2 is FRNRAP. The CDR3 bases are TGTGCTAGTGGTTTGTCTTTGGGGGCACGGGGAAACACCATATATTTT. Translation: CASGLSLGARGNTIYF.

In the case of this clone: This sample includes further DNA sequences coding for the same CDR3. The rearrangement uses TRBV19 and TRBJ1-6; 8 bases match TRBD1. Trimming cost V 8 bases and J 6 bases; bases outside gene matches: 6. The CDR3 is 14 amino acids. The V gene's germline CDR1 is LNHDA and CDR2 SQIVND (reference sequence). In DNA, the CDR3 is TGTGCCAGTTCGACCGGGACAGGTAATTCACCCCTCCACTTT. It encodes CASSTGTGNSPLHF.

The chain employs TRBV20-1 and TRBJ2-3, with D unresolved. From germline, CDR1 is DFQATT and CDR2 SNEGSKA (reference sequence). V was trimmed by 6 bases and J by 6 bases, leaving 10 bases between them. The CDR3 is 11 amino acids. CDR3 DNA sequence: TGCAGTGCCCTACCCATGGATACGCAGTATTTT. Translating it yields CSALPMDTQYF.

The chain has TRBV10-3 and TRBJ2-1, with 8 nucleotides matching TRBD2. Losses at the gene ends were 3 bases for V and 9 bases for J; bases not matched to a gene: 10. CDR3 length: 15 amino acids. Germline V CDR1 and CDR2: ENHRY, SYGVKD. The CDR3 nucleotides are TGTGCCATCAGTGAACAACACGGGAGGGTGGGTGAGCAGTTCTTC. Residues: CAISEQHGRVGEQFF.

J is TRBJ1-1 and V is TRBV10-2; 8 bases are shared with TRBD1. J gave up 0 bases and V 4 bases, and 4 bases lay outside the gene matches. CDR1 WSHSY and CDR2 SAAADI come from the germline V gene. The CDR3 is 15 amino acids. CDR3 nucleotide sequence: TGCGCCAGCAGTGGAACGACAGGGGTGAACACTGAAGCTTTCTTT. Its protein is CASSGTTGVNTEAFF.

J is TRBJ1-2 and V is TRBV28, with no clear D. CDR3 length: 20 residues. V was trimmed by 3 bases and J by 1 base, leaving 27 bases between them. Germline V gives CDR1 MDHEN, CDR2 SYDVKM. The CDR3 DNA reads as TGTGCCAGCAGTTTCCCTACCCAAGGGCGGGCCGCATCTTTTAACTATGGCTACACCTTC. Translated, it gives CASSFPTQGRAASFNYGYTF.

This rearrangement joins TRBV19 to TRBJ1-5; D is ambiguous. CDR3 length: 13 residues. Germline V gene data show CDR1 as LNHDA and CDR2 as SQIVND (reference sequence). V shed 6 bases and J shed 4 bases, with 10 bases lying between them. As DNA, the CDR3 is TGTGCCAGTAGCGTAGCTGCTAATCAGCCCCAGCATTTT. It translates to CASSVAANQPQHF.

The V and J genes are TRBV5-1 and TRBJ2-7, with TRBD1 matching 9 bases. The V gene end was trimmed by 4 bases and the J gene end by 6 bases; junction bases not matched to a gene: 11. The CDR3 runs to 15 residues. Germline CDR1 reads SGHRS; CDR2 reads YFSETQ. CDR3 sequence reads: CASSPETGGFGEQYF. The CDR3 region has the DNA TGCGCCAGCAGCCCGGAGACAGGGGGATTTGGCGAGCAGTACTTC.

The V call is TRBV13, the J call TRBJ2-1; D is perhaps TRBD1 (6 bases). Per the germline V gene, CDR1 is PRHDT and CDR2 is FYEKMQ (reference sequence). The ends were cut back, 5 bases at V and 7 bases at J, with 21 bases in the middle. This CDR3 is built from 16 residues. In DNA form, the CDR3 reads TGTGCCAGCAGCCCCCGGGACACAGACTATAAGAATGAGCAGTTCTTC. Its protein is CASSPRDTDYKNEQFF.

CDR3 coding DNA: TGTGCCAGCTCACCACCCAGGAGGGGACACCAAGAGACCCAGTACTTC. Its translation: CASSPPRRGHQETQYF. The rearrangement links TRBV18 to TRBJ2-5; D possibly corresponds to TRBD2 (6 bases). The V end lost 0 bases, the J end lost 0 bases, and 11 bases lay between the germline ends. CDR1 is KGHSH, CDR2 LQKENI, per germline. The CDR3 covers 16 residues.

This clone was seen once. The genes are TRBV7-6 and TRBJ2-5; 8 bases map to TRBD2. Trimming at V came to 0 bases and at J to 5 bases, leaving 23 bases not matched to a gene. The CDR3 loop spans 21 amino acids. Germline loops: CDR1 SGHVS, CDR2 FNYEAQ. The chain's CDR3 is CASSLARGASGLRSGRETQYF. The CDR3 DNA reads TGTGCCAGCAGCTTAGCGAGAGGAGCTAGCGGGCTGAGGAGCGGCCGTGAGACCCAGTACTTC. The variable domain in full, with the rest retrieved from reference TRBV7-6 and TRBJ2-5, is GAGVSQSPRYKVTKRGQDVALRCDPISGHVSLYWYRQALGQGPEFLTYFNYEAQQDKSGLPNDRFSAERPEGSISTLTIQRTEQRDSAMYRCASSLARGASGLRSGRETQYFGPGTRLLVL.

V is TRBV5-4 and J is TRBJ2-7, with 7 bases aligning to TRBD2. The CDR3 runs 14 residues. From germline, CDR1 is SGHNT and CDR2 YYREEE (reference sequence). J lost 4 bases, V lost 3 bases, and 7 bases had no gene match. The CDR3 nucleotides are TGTGCCAGCAGCTCGAGCGGGATGGGTTACGAGCAGTACTTC. It translates to CASSSSGMGYEQYF.

V gene TRBV5-1 combines with J gene TRBJ1-1; TRBD1 matches at 9 bases. The J segment lost 2 bases and the V segment lost 0 bases, leaving 8 bases of the junction unmatched. This CDR3 is built from 17 residues. Germline CDR1 and CDR2: SGHRS and YFSETQ. The CDR3 DNA follows: TGCGCCAGCAGCTTGGGTGGAGGACAGGGGCCCAACACTGAAGCTTTCTTT. Translated, it gives CASSLGGGQGPNTEAFF. The entire variable domain, with the rest obtained from reference TRBV5-1 and TRBJ1-1, is as follows: KAGVTQTPRYLIKTRGQQVTLSCSPISGHRSVSWYQQTPGQGLQFLFEYFSETQRNKGNFPGRFSGRQFSNSRSEMNVSTLELGDSALYLCASSLGGGQGPNTEAFFGQGTRLTVV.

The chain carries TRBV27 and TRBJ2-1; D unclear. V gave up 7 bases and J gave up 8 bases, with 15 bases separating them. In germline, CDR1 is MNHEY, CDR2 SMNVEV (reference sequence). The CDR3 is 13 amino acids. CDR3 in amino acids: CASTRFRGDEQFF. Here the CDR3 DNA reads TGTGCCAGCACTAGATTTAGAGGCGATGAGCAGTTCTTC.

The chain combines TRBV29-1 with TRBJ1-1, with D maybe TRBD1 (5 bases). Deletions cut 3 bases from V and 7 bases from J, with 15 bases between. The CDR3 extends over 13 amino acids. Looked up from germline, CDR1 is SQVTM and CDR2 is ANQGSEA. The CDR3 loop reads CSVEDDRHLEAFF. CDR3 in DNA: TGCAGCGTTGAGGATGACAGACACCTTGAAGCTTTCTTT.

The chain is built from TRBV5-1 and TRBJ1-4, with 8 bases aligning to TRBD1. The germline gives CDR1 SGHRS, CDR2 YFSETQ. J lost 1 base, V lost 0 bases, and 8 bases had no gene match. This CDR3 region has 18 residues. CDR3 residues: CASSLEGTGSETNEKLFF. The CDR3 DNA reads TGCGCCAGCAGCTTGGAGGGGACAGGTTCAGAAACTAATGAAAAACTGTTTTTT.

This chain joins TRBV5-1 and TRBJ1-1, with D unresolved. CDR3 length: 14 amino acids. CDR1 and CDR2 (germline): SGHRS, YFSETQ. Deletions cut 0 bases from V and 1 base from J, with 7 bases between. The CDR3 DNA follows: TGCGCCAGCAGCTTGGCCCCCTCGAACACTGAAGCTTTCTTT. It specifies CASSLAPSNTEAFF. Full variable domain (outside the CDR3, taken from reference TRBV5-1 and TRBJ1-1): KAGVTQTPRYLIKTRGQQVTLSCSPISGHRSVSWYQQTPGQGLQFLFEYFSETQRNKGNFPGRFSGRQFSNSRSEMNVSTLELGDSALYLCASSLAPSNTEAFFGQGTRLTVV.

The chain recombines TRBV10-3 with TRBJ2-7; the D gene is possibly TRBD1 (6 bases). Trimming took 4 bases from V and 0 from J, leaving 10 bases between them. The CDR3 extends over 14 amino acids. CDR1 and CDR2 from the germline V gene are ENHRY and SYGVKD. CDR3 DNA sequence: TGTGCCATCAGTGGACAGGCAGTCTCCTACGAGCAGTACTTC. Amino acid sequence: CAISGQAVSYEQYF.

This sequence joins TRBV5-1 and TRBJ2-7, with 8 bases lining up with TRBD2. The CDR3 is 15 amino acids. Trimming removed 0 bases from V and 5 bases from J; junction bases left unmatched: 7. Germline CDR1 SGHRS, CDR2 YFSETQ. The CDR3 is CASSLGGAGGNEQYF. CDR3 sequence (DNA): TGCGCCAGCAGCTTGGGAGGCGCGGGAGGTAACGAGCAGTACTTC. Variable domain in full (rest from reference TRBV5-1 and TRBJ2-7): KAGVTQTPRYLIKTRGQQVTLSCSPISGHRSVSWYQQTPGQGLQFLFEYFSETQRNKGNFPGRFSGRQFSNSRSEMNVSTLELGDSALYLCASSLGGAGGNEQYFGPGTRLTVT.

The chain employs TRBV2 and TRBJ2-2; 7 positions agree with TRBD1. The germline V gene has CDR1 SNHLY and CDR2 FYNNEI. The V gene end was trimmed by 9 bases and the J gene end by 5 bases; junction bases not matched to a gene: 15. This CDR3 comprises 16 residues. The CDR3 region has the DNA TGTGCCAGGCCAGAAAGGGACAGCCCGATTACCGGGGAGCTGTTTTTT. Residues: CARPERDSPITGELFF.

The sample holds a few counts of this clone. The chain is built from TRBV5-1 and TRBJ2-2; 9 bases line up with TRBD2. The CDR3 extends over 16 amino acids. The J segment lost 3 bases and the V segment lost 2 bases, leaving 5 bases of the junction unmatched. In germline, CDR1 is SGHRS, CDR2 YFSETQ. CDR3 residues: CASSFSAGGYTGELFF. The CDR3 DNA reads as TGCGCCAGCAGCTTTTCAGCGGGGGGCTACACCGGGGAGCTGTTTTTT.

This clone showed up just once. The gene calls are TRBV9 and TRBJ2-1, with unresolved D. The CDR3 is made up of 13 amino acids. V lost 4 bases, J lost 7 bases, and 12 bases lay in between. The V gene's germline CDR1 is SGDLS and CDR2 YYNGEE. This chain's CDR3 is CASSLGMTNEQFF. CDR3 coding DNA: TGTGCCAGCAGCCTAGGGATGACTAATGAGCAGTTCTTC.

The V gene is TRBV5-5, the J gene TRBJ1-5, with D perhaps TRBD1 (5 bases). Germline V CDR1 and CDR2: SGHKS, YYEKEE (reference sequence). Trimming pared 4 bases from V and 3 bases from J, leaving 11 bases between. The CDR3 contains 14 residues. CDR3 DNA sequence: TGTGCCAGCAGCCCGCGGGGCATCAATCAGCCCCAGCATTTT. Its protein is CASSPRGINQPQHF.

The V call is TRBV6-1, the J call TRBJ1-5; 8 bases map to TRBD1. The CDR3 totals 15 residues. CDR1 MNHNS and CDR2 SASEGT come from the germline V gene. Trimming cost V 4 bases and J 7 bases; bases outside gene matches: 9. The CDR3 sequence: CASSGETGAEQPQHF. CDR3 in DNA: TGTGCCAGCAGTGGAGAGACAGGGGCTGAGCAGCCCCAGCATTTT.

J is TRBJ2-7 and V is TRBV28; 7 bases align to TRBD1. The CDR3 is 13 amino acids. Germline-derived CDR1 and CDR2 are MDHEN and SYDVKM. Losses at the gene ends were 4 bases for V and 3 bases for J; bases not matched to a gene: 3. This CDR3 reads CASSSTGVYEQYF. The CDR3 region has the DNA TGTGCCAGCAGTTCTACAGGGGTCTACGAGCAGTACTTC.

The chain recombines TRBV20-1 with TRBJ2-7; D is ambiguous. Germline V gene lookup returns CDR1 DFQATT and CDR2 SNEGSKA (reference sequence). This CDR3 is built from 10 residues. The germline V and J ends were trimmed by 4 bases and 5 bases, with 6 bases remaining between them. CDR3 sequence: CSATPDEQYF. CDR3 bases: TGCAGTGCTACCCCCGACGAGCAGTACTTC.